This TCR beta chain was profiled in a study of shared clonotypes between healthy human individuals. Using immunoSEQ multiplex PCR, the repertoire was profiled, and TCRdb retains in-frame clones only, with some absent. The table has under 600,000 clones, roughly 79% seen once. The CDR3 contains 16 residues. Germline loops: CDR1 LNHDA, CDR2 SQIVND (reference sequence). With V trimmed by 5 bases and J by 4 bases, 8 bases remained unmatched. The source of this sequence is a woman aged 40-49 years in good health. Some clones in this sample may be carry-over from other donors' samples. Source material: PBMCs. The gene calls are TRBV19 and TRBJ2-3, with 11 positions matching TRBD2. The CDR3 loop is CASSSPTSGVPDTQYF. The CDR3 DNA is TGTGCCAGTAGTTCGCCGACTAGCGGGGTGCCAGATACGCAGTATTTT.